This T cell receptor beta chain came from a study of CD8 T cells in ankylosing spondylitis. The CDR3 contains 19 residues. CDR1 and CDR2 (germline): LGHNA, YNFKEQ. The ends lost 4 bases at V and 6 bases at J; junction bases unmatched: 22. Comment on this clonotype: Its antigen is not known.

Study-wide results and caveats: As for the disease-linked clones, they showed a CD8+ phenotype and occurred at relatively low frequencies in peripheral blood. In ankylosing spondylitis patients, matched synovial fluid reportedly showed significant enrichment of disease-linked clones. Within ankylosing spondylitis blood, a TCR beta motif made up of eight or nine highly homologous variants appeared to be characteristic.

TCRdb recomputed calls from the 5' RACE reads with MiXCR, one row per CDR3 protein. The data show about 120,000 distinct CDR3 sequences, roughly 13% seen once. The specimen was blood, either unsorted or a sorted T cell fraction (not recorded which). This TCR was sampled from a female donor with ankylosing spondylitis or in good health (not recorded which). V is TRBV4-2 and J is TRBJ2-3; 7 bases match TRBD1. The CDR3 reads CASSLTRTGESIQTDTQYF. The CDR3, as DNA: TGTGCCAGCAGCCTGACGCGGACAGGTGAATCCATTCAAACTGATACGCAGTATTTT.